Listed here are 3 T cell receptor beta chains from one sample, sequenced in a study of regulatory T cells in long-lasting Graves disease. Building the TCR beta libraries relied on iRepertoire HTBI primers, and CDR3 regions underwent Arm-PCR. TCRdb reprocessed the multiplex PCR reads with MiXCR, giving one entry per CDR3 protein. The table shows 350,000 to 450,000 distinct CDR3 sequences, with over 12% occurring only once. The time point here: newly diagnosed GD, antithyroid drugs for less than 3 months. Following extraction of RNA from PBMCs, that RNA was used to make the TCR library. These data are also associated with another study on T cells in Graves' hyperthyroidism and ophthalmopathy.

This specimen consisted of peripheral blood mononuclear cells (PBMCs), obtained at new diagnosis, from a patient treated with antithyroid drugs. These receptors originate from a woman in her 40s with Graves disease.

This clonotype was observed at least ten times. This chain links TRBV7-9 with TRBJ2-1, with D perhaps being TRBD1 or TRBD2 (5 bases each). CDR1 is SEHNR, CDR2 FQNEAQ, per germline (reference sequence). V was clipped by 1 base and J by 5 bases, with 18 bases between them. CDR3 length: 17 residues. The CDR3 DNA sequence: TGTGCCAGCAGCTTAGAAGGGCAGGGAGTTATGAACAATGAGCAGTTCTTC. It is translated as CASSLEGQGVMNNEQFF.

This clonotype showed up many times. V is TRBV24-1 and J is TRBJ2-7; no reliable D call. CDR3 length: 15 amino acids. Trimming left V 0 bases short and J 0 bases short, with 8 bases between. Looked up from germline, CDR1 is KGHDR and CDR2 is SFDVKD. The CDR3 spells CATSDLGRNSYEQYF. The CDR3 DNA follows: TGTGCCACCAGTGATTTGGGCCGGAACTCCTACGAGCAGTACTTC.

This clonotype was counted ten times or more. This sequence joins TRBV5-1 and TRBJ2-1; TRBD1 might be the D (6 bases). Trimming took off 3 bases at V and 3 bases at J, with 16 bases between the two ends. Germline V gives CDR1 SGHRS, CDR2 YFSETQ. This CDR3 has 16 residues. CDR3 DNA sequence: TGCGCCAGCAGCTGGACGGGACAAGGAGACTACAATGAGCAGTTCTTC. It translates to CASSWTGQGDYNEQFF.